This TCR beta chain stems from a study of response to subunit inactivated influenza vaccine (dated by TCRdb to the late 2010s). Context from the whole study: The study used deep quantitative T cell receptor repertoire profiling to track responses to a trivalent subunit inactivated influenza vaccine. Summary of the overall study and its limitations: The authors suggested that each seasonal influenza vaccination may recruit only a limited number of new T cells.

Libraries were built with RT-PCR. Sequenced using an Illumina HiSeq 2500. TCRdb handled the public reads itself, with Q25 trimming in fastp and clone calling in MiXCR, and kept productive beta chains. Rows are combined by CDR3 protein, so each entry shows the most common genes and DNA. In all, the sample holds fewer than 700,000 distinct CDR3 sequences, and under 15% of those were seen once. Roughly 14% of the sample lies in the top ten. Read against the paper, the sample's time point label means: approximately 45 days after influenza vaccine administration. Trimmed from V: 6 bases; trimmed from J: 0 bases; junction bases lacking a gene match: 7. Its CDR3 holds 16 amino acids, cysteine through phenylalanine. Only the CDR3 part of the read is kept: 48 bases, read in frame from the first base. Looking up the germline V gene (reference sequence) yields CDR1 MNHEY and CDR2 SMNVEV. Comments on this clonotype: Which antigen it targets is not known. The input lacks base qualities; no much larger clone sits a single base away.

In this chain, TRBV27 is recombined with TRBJ2-1; TRBD1 fits 8 bases in the junction. The receptor was derived from a man aged 50-59 years who received an inactivated influenza vaccine. Donor details come from another sample of the same person, matched by shared clones. This sample comprised PBMCs from blood, obtained about 40 days after vaccination. The CDR3 here reads CASSHRGTTSYNEQFF. In nucleotide form, the sequence is TGTGCCAGCAGCCACAGGGGGACCACCTCCTACAATGAGCAGTTCTTC.